These 5 T cell receptor beta chains originate from one sample sequenced in a study of T cell responses to AZD1222 COVID-19 vaccine. The repertoire was sequenced with immunoSEQ multiplex PCR; TCRdb's copy has only in-frame clones and lacks some. Seen here are about 130,000 clones, 70% to 90% observed once, and the top ten hold 10% to 15%. Sequenced here: peripheral blood, sampled on day 0 of AZD1222 vaccination. The receptors originated from an adult in good health.

The rearrangement links TRBV19 to TRBJ1-1; D is unclear. This CDR3 is 16 amino acids long. CDR1 and CDR2 from the germline V gene are LNHDA and SQIVND (reference sequence). The V gene lost 4 bases and the J gene lost 0 bases, with 15 bases spanning the gap. Here the CDR3 DNA reads TGTGCCAGTAGTACCAGATTCTCGGGGATGAACACTGAAGCTTTCTTT. Translated: CASSTRFSGMNTEAFF.

The rearrangement links TRBV28 to TRBJ1-2, with a weak D call TRBD1 (6 bases). V lost 5 bases, J lost 8 bases, and 12 bases lay in between. There are 12 residues in the CDR3. Germline values: CDR1 MDHEN, CDR2 SYDVKM. CDR3 DNA sequence: TGTGCCAGCAGTCACCTAAGGGGGGGCTACACCTTC. Protein: CASSHLRGGYTF.

The chain employs TRBV7-9 and TRBJ2-7; TRBD1 might be the D (6 bases). The V gene's germline CDR1 is SEHNR and CDR2 FQNEAQ (reference sequence). The CDR3 is 15 residues long. The V and J ends lost 3 bases and 4 bases respectively, with 16 bases between them. This CDR3 is CASSFETGSSYEQYF. In DNA, the CDR3 is TGTGCCAGCAGCTTCGAAACAGGGTCATCGTACGAGCAGTACTTC.

The CDR3 region is CASSQAAFEAFF. Written as DNA, the CDR3 is TGTGCCAGCAGCCAAGCAGCGTTCGAAGCTTTCTTT. The J gene is TRBJ1-1, the V gene TRBV3-1 (or the pseudogene TRBV3-2), with D hard to call. The CDR3 is made up of 12 amino acids. The V and J ends lost 1 base and 8 bases respectively, with 8 bases between them. Germline V gene sequence: CDR1 LGHDT, CDR2 YNNKEL (reference sequence).

The chain has TRBV7-3 and TRBJ2-3; perhaps TRBD2 as D (5 bases). Germline CDR1 is SGHTA and CDR2 is FQGTGA. Trimming removed 5 bases from V and 8 bases from J, with 14 bases in between. The CDR3 runs 13 residues. The CDR3 is CASSLTSLGTQYF. CDR3 bases: TGTGCCAGCAGCCTGACTTCACTAGGTACGCAGTATTTT.